This is a list of T cell receptor beta chains from one sample in a study of shared clonotypes between healthy human individuals. The method was immunoSEQ multiplex PCR; TCRdb's version includes in-frame clones alone and lacks a portion of them. This sample has millions of clones; 90% to 95% occur once, and the top ten carry about 0.13%. The sequenced material came from naive CD4+ T cells sorted from blood. These receptors all stem from a man between 18 and 29 years old in good health. CDR3s include the opening cysteine and the closing phenylalanine or tryptophan. The D gene is left open where the match is weak. Clone size, where shown, is once, few, many, or a class for clones that have expanded.

TRBJ2-7 | TRBV6-4 | TRBD2 | - | TGTGCCACTTCAGAAGGGAGGGCCACGAAGCAGTACTTC | CATSEGRATKQYF
TRBJ2-5 | TRBV5-4 | TRBD2 | - | TGTGCCAGCAGCTTGCAACGAAGCGGGGGCCAAGAGACCCAGTACTTC | CASSLQRSGGQETQYF
TRBJ1-2 | TRBV6-1 | TRBD1 | - | TGTGCCAGCACGAATTGGGCAGGGGGAGCCTATGGCTACACCTTC | CASTNWAGGAYGYTF
TRBJ2-1 | TRBV28 | - | - | TGTGCCAGCAGATTAAATTCCGGCACGAATGAGCAGTTCTTC | CASRLNSGTNEQFF
TRBJ2-7 | TRBV7-9 | TRBD1 | - | TGTGCCAGCAGCACAGGACAGGGGATCGAGCAGTACTTC | CASSTGQGIEQYF
TRBJ1-2 | TRBV6-5 | - | - | TGTGCCAGCAGTTACTCCCGTAACTATGGCTACACCTTC | CASSYSRNYGYTF
TRBJ1-5 | TRBV5-6 | - | - | TGTGCCAGCAGCTTGGCCAGCAATCAGCCCCAGCATTTT | CASSLASNQPQHF
TRBJ1-4 | TRBV7-2 | - | - | TGTGCCAGCAGCTTATTAGGCGGGAATGAAAAACTGTTTTTT | CASSLLGGNEKLFF
TRBJ2-1 | TRBV10-3 | - | once | TGTGCCATCAGTGAGTCAGGCGCTAGCTACAATGAGCAGTTCTTC | CAISESGASYNEQFF
TRBJ2-7 | TRBV7-9 | TRBD1 | - | TGTGCCAGCAGCTTAGGTGGGACAGGACTCTACGAGCAGTACTTC | CASSLGGTGLYEQYF
TRBJ2-6 | TRBV18 | - | once | TGTGCCAGCTCAGGAAGGGGGTTTTCTGGGGCCAACGTCCTGACTTTC | CASSGRGFSGANVLTF
TRBJ2-1 | TRBV6-6 | - | - | TGTGCCAGCAGTTACGGGGGTATCTTGTTCTTC | CASSYGGILFF
TRBJ1-4 | TRBV7-9 | - | - | TGTGCCAGCAGCTTATTGGGGGCAACTAACGCGCTGTTTTTT | CASSLLGATNALFF
TRBJ2-3 | TRBV6-4 | - | - | TGTGCCAGCAGTGTGGAAGCCGACCACGGTGTATCGCAGTATTTT | CASSVEADHGVSQYF
TRBJ2-2 | TRBV5-6 | TRBD1 | - | TGTGCCAGCAGCCTGGACAGGCGGAACACCGGGGAGCTGTTTTTT | CASSLDRRNTGELFF
TRBJ2-2 | TRBV7-9 | - | - | TGTGCCAGCAGCAAAGATTCCAGGTTCTACACCGGGGAGCTGTTTTTT | CASSKDSRFYTGELFF
TRBJ1-4 | TRBV10-3 | - | - | TGTGCCATCAGTGATGGGTCAGGATGGAGTGAAAAACTGTTTTTT | CAISDGSGWSEKLFF
TRBJ1-2 | TRBV27 | - | - | TGTGCCAGCAGTTTTTTCCCCCCGATACTCGATTTGGGCTACACCTTC | CASSFFPPILDLGYTF
TRBJ1-3 | TRBV5-4 | - | - | TGTGCCAGCAGCTTGGATGGGTCCTCTGGAAACACCATATATTTT | CASSLDGSSGNTIYF
TRBJ1-1 | TRBV30 | - | - | TGTGCCTGGGGGGAGGGGACCCAAACTGAAGCTTTCTTT | CAWGEGTQTEAFF
TRBJ2-5 | TRBV10-3 | - | once | TGTGCCATCAGTGAGGCAGCCCAAGAGACCCAGTACTTC | CAISEAAQETQYF
TRBJ2-1 | TRBV30 | - | - | TGTGCCTGGAGTGAACAAAGGAATGAGCAGTTCTTC | CAWSEQRNEQFF
TRBJ2-6 | TRBV5-1 | - | - | TGCGCCAGCAGCCCGTCACTTGGGGCCAACGTCCTGACTTTC | CASSPSLGANVLTF
TRBJ2-3 | TRBV4-3 | - | - | TGCGCCAGCAGCTGGCAGGGTAGCACAGATACGCAGTATTTT | CASSWQGSTDTQYF
TRBJ2-7 | TRBV7-8 | - | few | TGTGCCAGCAGCCCCCGCGACAGTCTCCCCTACGAGCAGTACTTC | CASSPRDSLPYEQYF
TRBJ1-1 | TRBV5-1 | TRBD1 | - | TGCGCCAGCAGTGGGCAGGGGGCAGGTACTGAAGCTTTCTTT | CASSGQGAGTEAFF
TRBJ2-1 | TRBV19 | - | - | TGTGCCAGTAGTATACCTTTCAGGGAGCCTAATGAGCAGTTCTTC | CASSIPFREPNEQFF
TRBJ2-5 | TRBV28 | - | - | TGTGCCAGCAGAACCCAGGGCCGGCAAGAGACCCAGTACTTC | CASRTQGRQETQYF
TRBJ1-3 | TRBV7-9 | - | once | TGTGCCAGCACCTACCTGGCCTCGAGCTCTGGAAACACCATATATTTT | CASTYLASSSGNTIYF
TRBJ1-4 | TRBV25-1 | - | - | TGTGCCAGCAGTGAATTTGGGCAGTGGAGTGAAAAACTGTTTTTT | CASSEFGQWSEKLFF
TRBJ1-2 | TRBV15 | - | - | TGTGCCACCAGCAGAGTCGGGTTCGAAAACTATGGCTACACCTTC | CATSRVGFENYGYTF
TRBJ2-7 | TRBV11-2 | - | - | TGTGCCAGCAGCTGGGGGACCGGGGACGAGCAGTACTTC | CASSWGTGDEQYF
TRBJ2-2 | TRBV7-3 | - | few | TGTGCCAGCAGCCCTCTACAGGGGAACACCGGGGAGCTGTTTTTT | CASSPLQGNTGELFF
TRBJ1-1 | TRBV19 | - | - | TGTGCCAGTAGTCCCTACTTGGGGGGAAGGGCCACTGAAGCTTTCTTT | CASSPYLGGRATEAFF
TRBJ2-1 | TRBV9 | - | - | TGTGCCAGCAGCGTCGGGACCGGGCGGCAAGGGGAGGAGGAGCAGTTCTTC | CASSVGTGRQGEEEQFF
TRBJ2-1 | TRBV2 | - | - | TGTGCCAGCAGTGACTCGCAGGGTGACTACAATGAGCAGTTCTTC | CASSDSQGDYNEQFF
TRBJ1-2 | TRBV28 | - | - | TGTGCCAGCAGTTCCTCCCTTAACTATGGCTACACCTTC | CASSSSLNYGYTF
TRBJ2-7 | TRBV11-3 | - | - | TGTGCCAGCAGCGGGTGGCCAGGTGACGAGCAGTACTTC | CASSGWPGDEQYF
TRBJ2-7 | TRBV6-5 | - | - | TGTGCCAGCAGTTACTCAGCCGGGGGCTACGAGCAGTACTTC | CASSYSAGGYEQYF
TRBJ2-7 | TRBV6-1 | - | - | TGTGCCAGCAGTGAAGGACCCTTTTCCTACGAGCAGTACTTC | CASSEGPFSYEQYF
TRBJ2-7 | TRBV6-1 | TRBD1 | - | TGTGCCAGCAGTTTGGGACAGTCCTACGAGCAGTACTTC | CASSLGQSYEQYF
TRBJ2-1 | TRBV9 | - | - | TGTGCCAGCAGCGGTAGCGGAAACTCCTACAATGAGCAGTTCTTC | CASSGSGNSYNEQFF
TRBJ2-1 | TRBV5-5 | TRBD1 | - | TGTGCCAGCAGCGTTTACCTCAGGGGGCGGAATGAGCAGTTCTTC | CASSVYLRGRNEQFF
TRBJ2-5 | TRBV19 | - | - | TGTGCCAGTAGTATAGGGGGGACGGGAGAGACCCAGTACTTC | CASSIGGTGETQYF
TRBJ2-5 | TRBV15 | TRBD2 | - | TGTGCCACCAGGAGGACTAGCGGGTTCCAAGAGACCCAGTACTTC | CATRRTSGFQETQYF
TRBJ1-1 | TRBV7-8 | TRBD1 | - | TGTGCCAGCAGCTTGCCGGACAGGGGAGTCGCTGAAGCTTTCTTT | CASSLPDRGVAEAFF
TRBJ1-5 | TRBV7-9 | - | - | TGTGCCAGCAGCCGACAGGATTTGAGCAATCAGCCCCAGCATTTT | CASSRQDLSNQPQHF
TRBJ2-1 | TRBV5-6 | TRBD1 | once | TGTGCCAGCAGCTTGGCGGCCGGGACAGGGGGAAATGAGCAGTTCTTC | CASSLAAGTGGNEQFF
TRBJ2-5 | TRBV7-8 | TRBD1 | - | TGTGCCAGCAGCACCCGGACAGGAGATGGGGAGACCCAGTACTTC | CASSTRTGDGETQYF
TRBJ2-2 | TRBV29-1 | - | - | TGCAGCGTTGATAGTAGTACCACCGGGGAGCTGTTTTTT | CSVDSSTTGELFF
TRBJ2-7 | TRBV2 | - | once | TGTGCCAGCACCCGAACCTACGAGCAGTACTTC | CASTRTYEQYF
TRBJ1-1 | TRBV29-1 | - | - | TGCAGCGTTGAAAGGGGCAGGGCCGCTGAAGCTTTCTTT | CSVERGRAAEAFF
TRBJ1-5 | TRBV30 | - | - | TGTGCCTGGAGTGTAACTGGTGGGCCCCAGCATTTT | CAWSVTGGPQHF
TRBJ1-1 | TRBV2 | TRBD1 | - | TGTGCCAGCAGTGACGGACAGGGGGCGAACACTGAAGCTTTCTTT | CASSDGQGANTEAFF
TRBJ1-4 | TRBV6-1 | - | - | TGTGCCAGCAGTGCCACCGCGGGGTCTAATGAAAAACTGTTTTTT | CASSATAGSNEKLFF